A selection of T cell receptor beta chains follows, all from one sample in a study of tissue T cells after allogeneic stem cell transplantation. Assay: immunoSEQ multiplex PCR; the TCRdb copy retains only in-frame clones and omits some. The data show more than 6,500 clones, with roughly 56% seen just once and 22% held by the top ten. Material: duodenum tissue, obtained at autopsy. The receptors originated from an older female donor with lung cancer. Each CDR3 is given with its conserved first and last residue. Fields, in order: J gene, clone size, V gene, D gene, CDR3 DNA, CDR3 protein. D genes are given only for firm matches. Clone size is not always given. Where it is, it says once, few, many or a class for expanded clones.

J gene: TRBJ2-1
clone size: medium-sized
V gene: TRBV5-1
D gene: TRBD2
CDR3 DNA: TGCGCCAGCAGCTTCATAGCGGGGGGGCATGTTGAGCAGTTCTTC
CDR3 protein: CASSFIAGGHVEQFF

J gene: TRBJ2-5
clone size: NA
V gene: TRBV2
D gene: TRBD2
CDR3 DNA: TGTGCCAGCAGTACCGTGCGGGGTCTAGCGGGAGTAGAGACCCAGTACTTC
CDR3 protein: CASSTVRGLAGVETQYF

J gene: TRBJ2-7
clone size: NA
V gene: TRBV11-2
D gene: NA
CDR3 DNA: TGTGCCAGCAGCGCCGGACCCCGACTCTCCTACGAGCAGTACTTC
CDR3 protein: CASSAGPRLSYEQYF

J gene: TRBJ2-5
clone size: NA
V gene: TRBV19
D gene: TRBD2
CDR3 DNA: TGTGCCAGTACCGAGACTAGCGGGGGGTCTCTGGGGCTCAAAGAGACCCAGTACTTC
CDR3 protein: CASTETSGGSLGLKETQYF

J gene: TRBJ2-3
clone size: NA
V gene: TRBV7-2
D gene: NA
CDR3 DNA: TGTGCCAGCAGCTTAACTAGGGAAAATACGCAGTATTTT
CDR3 protein: CASSLTRENTQYF

J gene: TRBJ1-1
clone size: few
V gene: TRBV6-1
D gene: TRBD1
CDR3 DNA: TGTGCCAGCAGTGAAGGACAGGGAGGCTTTCGGGCTTTCTTT
CDR3 protein: CASSEGQGGFRAFF

J gene: TRBJ2-7
clone size: NA
V gene: TRBV11-2
D gene: TRBD2
CDR3 DNA: TGTGCCAGCAGCTTAGAGCGGGGGATATACGAGCAGTACTTC
CDR3 protein: CASSLERGIYEQYF

J gene: TRBJ2-5
clone size: NA
V gene: TRBV2
D gene: TRBD2
CDR3 DNA: TGTGCCACCGGAAGAACTAGCGTGAAGACCCAGTACTTC
CDR3 protein: CATGRTSVKTQYF

J gene: TRBJ1-5
clone size: NA
V gene: TRBV19
D gene: NA
CDR3 DNA: TGTGCCAGTATTAAAGGCCCGAAATCAGTGGCCCAGCATTTT
CDR3 protein: CASIKGPKSVAQHF

J gene: TRBJ1-2
clone size: NA
V gene: TRBV19
D gene: NA
CDR3 DNA: TGTGCCAGTAGTATAATATCTTCCGGAGATAGAGGTGGCTACACCTTC
CDR3 protein: CASSIISSGDRGGYTF

J gene: TRBJ2-7
clone size: once
V gene: TRBV6-5
D gene: NA
CDR3 DNA: TGTGCCAGCAGGATTGGGGGCGGCGGCGAGCAGTACTTC
CDR3 protein: CASRIGGGGEQYF

J gene: TRBJ2-7
clone size: NA
V gene: TRBV6-5
D gene: TRBD2
CDR3 DNA: TGTGCCACCTTAGCGGGAACTGGTCGGCAGTACTTC
CDR3 protein: CATLAGTGRQYF

J gene: TRBJ2-3
clone size: medium-sized
V gene: TRBV7-9
D gene: NA
CDR3 DNA: TGTGCCAGCAGCCTCCCCCCAGCGGCGAGCACAGATACGCAGTATTTT
CDR3 protein: CASSLPPAASTDTQYF

J gene: TRBJ1-6
clone size: few
V gene: TRBV4-3
D gene: NA
CDR3 DNA: TGCGCCAGCAGCCAAGTTGACAGTTCGAATTCACCCCTCCACTTT
CDR3 protein: CASSQVDSSNSPLHF

J gene: TRBJ1-1
clone size: NA
V gene: TRBV6-5
D gene: NA
CDR3 DNA: TGTGCCAGCAGTTACAACCAGGAAGCTTTCTTT
CDR3 protein: CASSYNQEAFF

J gene: TRBJ1-1
clone size: once
V gene: TRBV30
D gene: NA
CDR3 DNA: TGTGCCCTTACGCGGGGGAGGAAGAACACTGAAGCTTTCTTT
CDR3 protein: CALTRGRKNTEAFF

J gene: TRBJ2-4
clone size: NA
V gene: TRBV5-6
D gene: TRBD1
CDR3 DNA: TGTGCCAGCAGTCAAAGGACAGGGCTCCCTGGAGACATTCAGTACTTC
CDR3 protein: CASSQRTGLPGDIQYF

J gene: TRBJ2-7
clone size: NA
V gene: TRBV23-1
D gene: NA
CDR3 DNA: TGCGCCAGCAGACAGATTAGGGACAACGGCTACGAGCAGTACTTC
CDR3 protein: CASRQIRDNGYEQYF

J gene: TRBJ2-1
clone size: NA
V gene: TRBV7-6
D gene: NA
CDR3 DNA: TGTGCCAGCAGCGGGACGTACAATGAGCAGTTCTTC
CDR3 protein: CASSGTYNEQFF

J gene: TRBJ2-7
clone size: NA
V gene: TRBV5-1
D gene: NA
CDR3 DNA: TGCGCCAGCAGCTTGAGCCTAGCGAGCTCCTACGAGCAGTACTTC
CDR3 protein: CASSLSLASSYEQYF

J gene: TRBJ1-1
clone size: NA
V gene: TRBV30
D gene: NA
CDR3 DNA: TGTGCCTGGAGTGCCGCAGGGGCGCGGGCTTTCTTT
CDR3 protein: CAWSAAGARAFF

J gene: TRBJ2-7
clone size: NA
V gene: TRBV12-5
D gene: NA
CDR3 DNA: TGTGCTAGTGGTACCCTTGATCGGCGGGGCGACGAGCAGTACTTC
CDR3 protein: CASGTLDRRGDEQYF

J gene: TRBJ1-5
clone size: NA
V gene: TRBV18
D gene: NA
CDR3 DNA: TGTGCCAGCTCACCGTACAGGGTGGGGGTAGAGCAGCCCCAGCATTTT
CDR3 protein: CASSPYRVGVEQPQHF

J gene: TRBJ1-2
clone size: NA
V gene: TRBV28
D gene: NA
CDR3 DNA: TGTGCCAGCAGTCGCCCGCCGGGCGGCTACACCTTC
CDR3 protein: CASSRPPGGYTF

J gene: TRBJ2-7
clone size: NA
V gene: TRBV7-9
D gene: NA
CDR3 DNA: TGTGCCAGCAGCTTTCGGCGGAACTCCTACGAGCAGTACTTC
CDR3 protein: CASSFRRNSYEQYF

J gene: TRBJ2-2
clone size: NA
V gene: TRBV7-2
D gene: NA
CDR3 DNA: TGTGCCAGTACGGACGGGATTGGGGACACCGGGGAGCTGTTTTTT
CDR3 protein: CASTDGIGDTGELFF

J gene: TRBJ2-2
clone size: NA
V gene: TRBV30
D gene: TRBD2
CDR3 DNA: TGTGCCTGGAGTGTAGGGACTACCGCCCCGAAAGGCGGGGAGCTGTTTTTT
CDR3 protein: CAWSVGTTAPKGGELFF

J gene: TRBJ2-5
clone size: NA
V gene: TRBV15
D gene: NA
CDR3 DNA: TGTGCCACCCCGGGGGGGGAACAGGGGGACCAAGAGACCCAGTACTTC
CDR3 protein: CATPGGEQGDQETQYF

J gene: TRBJ2-3
clone size: NA
V gene: TRBV7-2
D gene: TRBD2
CDR3 DNA: TGTGCCAGCAGCTTAGCTGCTAGCGGGGGCCTCAGCACAGATACGCAGTATTTT
CDR3 protein: CASSLAASGGLSTDTQYF

J gene: TRBJ1-4
clone size: few
V gene: TRBV6-5
D gene: TRBD1
CDR3 DNA: TGTGCCAGCAGGGACAGGGGAGTGGGGGATGAAAAACTGTTTTTT
CDR3 protein: CASRDRGVGDEKLFF

J gene: TRBJ2-3
clone size: NA
V gene: TRBV11-2
D gene: TRBD2
CDR3 DNA: TGTGCCAGCCTAGCGGGGGGTAGCACAGATACGCAGTATTTT
CDR3 protein: CASLAGGSTDTQYF

J gene: TRBJ1-2
clone size: NA
V gene: TRBV5-1
D gene: NA
CDR3 DNA: TGCGCCAGCAGCACCACTGGGTCTAACTATGGCTACACCTTC
CDR3 protein: CASSTTGSNYGYTF

J gene: TRBJ2-3
clone size: once
V gene: TRBV7-9
D gene: NA
CDR3 DNA: TGTGCCAGCAGCTTTAGGGGGGTTGGGGCAGATACGCAGTATTTT
CDR3 protein: CASSFRGVGADTQYF

J gene: TRBJ2-1
clone size: medium-sized
V gene: TRBV18
D gene: NA
CDR3 DNA: TGTGCCAGCTCACCTCTCGTTAGCTCCTACAATGAGCAGTTCTTC
CDR3 protein: CASSPLVSSYNEQFF

J gene: TRBJ1-1
clone size: NA
V gene: TRBV7-9
D gene: NA
CDR3 DNA: TGTGCCAGCAGCTTAGATGGCAGGGCGAAAGCTTTCTTT
CDR3 protein: CASSLDGRAKAFF

J gene: TRBJ1-5
clone size: NA
V gene: TRBV19
D gene: NA
CDR3 DNA: TGTGCCAGTAGAAGACAGTCTGGGGATCAGCCCCAGCATTTT
CDR3 protein: CASRRQSGDQPQHF

J gene: TRBJ1-4
clone size: NA
V gene: TRBV5-5
D gene: TRBD1
CDR3 DNA: TGTGCCAGCAGCCAACGACGGGACAGGGGGGATGAAAAACTGTTTTTT
CDR3 protein: CASSQRRDRGDEKLFF

J gene: TRBJ2-1
clone size: few
V gene: TRBV2
D gene: NA
CDR3 DNA: TGTGCCAGCAGTGAACGGGGCCAGGGGCAGTTCTTC
CDR3 protein: CASSERGQGQFF

J gene: TRBJ1-5
clone size: NA
V gene: TRBV2
D gene: NA
CDR3 DNA: TGTGCCAGCAGTGGTGAGTCGCATCAGCCCCAGCATTTT
CDR3 protein: CASSGESHQPQHF

J gene: TRBJ2-1
clone size: few
V gene: TRBV29-1
D gene: TRBD2
CDR3 DNA: TGCAGCGTTGTACTAGCGGGGAACTACAATGAGCAGTTCTTC
CDR3 protein: CSVVLAGNYNEQFF

J gene: TRBJ2-7
clone size: NA
V gene: TRBV6-4
D gene: TRBD2
CDR3 DNA: TGTGCCAGCAGTCACCGGCGGACTAGCGGCTCTGAATACGAGCAGTACTTC
CDR3 protein: CASSHRRTSGSEYEQYF

J gene: TRBJ1-1
clone size: once
V gene: TRBV7-2
D gene: NA
CDR3 DNA: TGTGCCAGCAGCTTGACGGGACAAGGCGGTATGAACACTGAAGCTTTCTTT
CDR3 protein: CASSLTGQGGMNTEAFF

J gene: TRBJ1-2
clone size: NA
V gene: TRBV29-1
D gene: TRBD1
CDR3 DNA: TGCAGCGTCGTAAGGACAGGGATCGAAGGCTACACCTTC
CDR3 protein: CSVVRTGIEGYTF